The 25 T cell receptor beta chains below were found in one sample sequenced in a study of CD8+ T cells in alopecia areata. The treatment: oral pan-JAK inhibitor, 5-10 mg twice daily. Extracted RNA was reverse transcribed, and the resulting cDNA served as sequencing template. Profiled with immunoSEQ multiplex PCR; TCRdb holds only in-frame clones, not every one. The sample has 150,000 to 200,000 clones; approximately 62% are singletons. The sequencing here drew on CD4+ T cells sorted from blood, taken at week 24, from a patient treated with tofacitinib. These receptors all come from a human donor with alopecia areata.

A few counts support this clone. In DNA form, the CDR3 reads TGTGCCAGCAGCTCACGGAACAGCTCTAACTATGGCTACACCTTC. The encoded protein is CASSSRNSSNYGYTF. The chain employs TRBV7-9 and TRBJ1-2, with unresolved D. Germline CDR1 SEHNR, CDR2 FQNEAQ (reference sequence). The CDR3 length is 15 residues. With 4 bases removed from V and 0 bases from J, the gap between germline ends came to 12 bases. Together with reference TRBV7-9 and TRBJ1-2, the CDR3 gives the full variable domain: DTGVSQNPRHKITKRGQNVTFRCDPISEHNRLYWYRQTLGQGPEFLTYFQNEAQLEKSRLLSDRFSAERPKGSFSTLEIQRTEQGDSAMYLCASSSRNSSNYGYTFGSGTRLTVV.

This clone occurred a few times. V gene TRBV23-1 combines with J gene TRBJ2-2, with D tentatively TRBD1 (6 bases). TRBV23-1 is classed as an ORF, of uncertain function. V shed 2 bases and J shed 2 bases, with 15 bases lying between them. This CDR3 comprises 17 residues. CDR3 nucleotides: TGCGCCAGCAGTCAACGTACCGGGACATCTAACACCGGGGAGCTGTTTTTT. As protein: CASSQRTGTSNTGELFF.

This clone has just a few counts. Other DNA sequences of this sample code for an identical CDR3. J is TRBJ2-2 and V is TRBV20-1; D gene uncertain. Germline assignment: CDR1 DFQATT and CDR2 SNEGSKA (reference sequence). Trimming removed 3 bases from V and 4 bases from J, with 3 bases in between. The CDR3 has 11 residues. Written as DNA, the CDR3 is TGCAGTGCTAGGGGCACCGGGGAGCTGTTTTTT. Protein sequence: CSARGTGELFF.

This clone was detected only a few times. This sequence joins TRBV7-8 and TRBJ2-7, with 9 bases matching TRBD1. The germline gives CDR1 SGHVS, CDR2 FQNEAQ. Unmatched junction bases numbered 7, after V lost 5 bases and J lost 2 bases. CDR3 size: 15 residues. The CDR3 DNA reads as TGTGCCAGCAGCACACGGACAGGGGAGACCTACGAGCAGTACTTC. Residues: CASSTRTGETYEQYF.

The CDR3 nucleotides read TGTGCCTGGAGGGACAGGGCCGGTAATTCACCCCTCCACTTT. It translates to CAWRDRAGNSPLHF. The genes are TRBV30 and TRBJ1-6; 8 positions match TRBD1. This CDR3 contains 14 residues. The germline V gene has CDR1 GTSNPN and CDR2 SVGIG (reference sequence). Trimming removed 3 bases from V and 6 bases from J; junction bases left unmatched: 4.

This chain links TRBV29-1 with TRBJ2-3, with D perhaps matching TRBD1 (6 bases). Per the germline V gene, CDR1 is SQVTM and CDR2 is ANQGSEA. The V end lost 4 bases, the J end lost 0 bases, and 11 bases lay between the germline ends. The length of the CDR3 is 14 residues. The CDR3 bases are TGCAGCGTTGCAGGGGATTCCAGCACAGATACGCAGTATTTT. Translating it yields CSVAGDSSTDTQYF.

This clone appeared a few times. This chain uses TRBV11-2 with TRBJ2-5; perhaps TRBD2 as D (7 bases). The CDR3 sequence is 15 residues long. In germline, CDR1 is SGHAT, CDR2 FQNNGV. V was cut by 0 bases and J by 2 bases, with 10 bases left in between. The CDR3 nucleotides read TGTGCCAGCAGCTTAGATGCGGGGGCGCAAGAGACCCAGTACTTC. It is translated as CASSLDAGAQETQYF.

This chain uses TRBV7-8 with TRBJ1-2; D ambiguous. Trimming pared 5 bases from V and 4 bases from J, leaving 14 bases between. CDR1 SGHVS and CDR2 FQNEAQ come from the germline V gene. CDR3 length: 14 amino acids. The CDR3 DNA reads as TGTGCCAGCAGCGCGAGGCGATTGGGCTATGGCTACACCTTC. Translating it yields CASSARRLGYGYTF.

The genes are TRBV13 and TRBJ2-2; D may be TRBD1 (6 bases). The CDR3 spans 14 residues. Germline CDR1 and CDR2: PRHDT and FYEKMQ (reference sequence). V was shortened by 3 bases and J by 6 bases, with 11 bases between the two germline ends. The CDR3 spells CASSFVQGPGELFF. CDR3 bases: TGTGCCAGCAGCTTTGTTCAGGGGCCCGGGGAGCTGTTTTTT.

This rearrangement joins TRBV10-3 to TRBJ2-3; 13 positions match TRBD2. With V trimmed by 6 bases and J by 5 bases, 2 bases remained unmatched. The CDR3 loop spans 14 amino acids. CDR1 is ENHRY and CDR2 is SYGVKD in the germline V gene. CDR3 DNA: TGTGCCATCAGCGGGACTAGCGGGGTAGATACGCAGTATTTT. It translates to CAISGTSGVDTQYF.

The chain carries TRBV9 and TRBJ1-5; D not certain. The V and J ends lost 3 bases and 1 base respectively, with 11 bases between them. This CDR3 region has 15 residues. Germline-derived CDR1 and CDR2 are SGDLS and YYNGEE. The CDR3 DNA follows: TGTGCCAGCAGCGCGGACGGAGGGAGCAATCAGCCCCAGCATTTT. Translated: CASSADGGSNQPQHF.

The chain carries TRBV29-1 and TRBJ2-1; 8 bases map to TRBD2. Germline V gene lookup returns CDR1 SQVTM and CDR2 ANQGSEA. This CDR3 comprises 13 residues. The CDR3 DNA is TGCAGTGGACGCGGGGGGCCGGTCAATGAGCAGTTCTTC. It specifies CSGRGGPVNEQFF.

V and J are TRBV20-1 and TRBJ1-1; no clear D gene. The CDR3 sequence is 11 residues long. Germline lookup yields CDR1 DFQATT and CDR2 SNEGSKA (reference sequence). Trimming left V 4 bases short and J 2 bases short, with 5 bases between. DNA of the CDR3: TGCAGTGCTAACGATAACACTGAAGCTTTCTTT. Its translation is CSANDNTEAFF.

The CDR3 region has the DNA TGTGCCAGCAGTCGGATGGGGGGGGTTTACGAGCAGTACTTC. It encodes CASSRMGGVYEQYF. The chain employs TRBV27 and TRBJ2-7; 7 bases are shared with TRBD2. Germline V gene lookup returns CDR1 MNHEY and CDR2 SMNVEV (reference sequence). The CDR3 has 14 amino acids. Trimming at V came to 5 bases and at J to 4 bases, leaving 8 bases not matched to a gene.

The chain carries TRBV5-6 and TRBJ2-3; perhaps TRBD2 as D (5 bases). CDR1 and CDR2 from the germline V gene are SGHDT and YYEEEE. The V gene lost 0 bases and the J gene lost 6 bases, with 11 bases spanning the gap. The CDR3 contains 14 residues. The CDR3 here is CASSLEAGGDTQYF. DNA for the CDR3: TGTGCCAGCAGCTTGGAGGCGGGCGGGGATACGCAGTATTTT.

This clone was seen more than once but under ten times. The chain is built from TRBV27 and TRBJ1-2; D remains unclear. V was clipped by 3 bases and J by 6 bases, with 14 bases between them. CDR3 length: 14 residues. In germline, CDR1 is MNHEY, CDR2 SMNVEV (reference sequence). CDR3 region: CASSFGRERHGYTF. Here the CDR3 DNA reads TGTGCCAGCAGTTTTGGCCGGGAAAGGCATGGCTACACCTTC.

The genes are TRBV7-9 and TRBJ1-6, with 8 bases identical to TRBD1. CDR1 is SEHNR and CDR2 is FQNEAQ in the germline V gene (reference sequence). The CDR3 extends over 15 amino acids. V was clipped by 8 bases and J by 6 bases; unmatched bases: 9. The CDR3 loop reads CASRLLTGANSPLHF. Here the CDR3 DNA reads TGTGCCAGCCGCCTATTGACAGGGGCTAATTCACCCCTCCACTTT. Supplemented by reference TRBV7-9 and TRBJ1-6, the full variable domain reads DTGVSQNPRHKITKRGQNVTFRCDPISEHNRLYWYRQTLGQGPEFLTYFQNEAQLEKSRLLSDRFSAERPKGSFSTLEIQRTEQGDSAMYLCASRLLTGANSPLHFGNGTRLTVT.

As DNA, the CDR3 is TGTGCCAGTAGGGGACGGGATAATTCACCCCTCCACTTT. Residues: CASRGRDNSPLHF. V is TRBV19 and J is TRBJ1-6; tentatively, D is TRBD1 (5 bases). Germline V gene sequence: CDR1 LNHDA, CDR2 SQIVND (reference sequence). This CDR3 contains 13 residues. Deletions cut 6 bases from V and 5 bases from J, with 8 bases between.

J is TRBJ2-5 and V is TRBV6-5; D unclear. Germline assignment: CDR1 MNHEY and CDR2 SVGAGI. The CDR3 is made up of 15 amino acids. Trimming took off 0 bases at V and 5 bases at J, with 13 bases between the two ends. The CDR3 DNA sequence: TGTGCCAGCAGTTACTCGGGCAGGATAGGGGAGACCCAGTACTTC. Protein product: CASSYSGRIGETQYF.

The J gene is TRBJ1-1, the V gene TRBV6-1; D gene uncertain. This CDR3 has 13 amino acids. Trimming took 8 bases from V and 0 from J, leaving 10 bases between them. The germline V gene encodes CDR1 MNHNS and CDR2 SASEGT. CDR3 DNA: TGTGCCAGCCTCATCACAGTGAACACTGAAGCTTTCTTT. Protein: CASLITVNTEAFF.

This sequence joins TRBV5-5 and TRBJ2-5, with D possibly TRBD2 on 6 matching bases. The CDR3 spans 14 residues. The germline gives CDR1 SGHKS, CDR2 YYEKEE (reference sequence). Trimming left V 4 bases short and J 0 bases short, with 10 bases between. The chain's CDR3 is CASSRDSYQETQYF. The DNA for the CDR3 is TGTGCCAGCAGCAGGGACTCTTACCAAGAGACCCAGTACTTC.

This chain connects TRBV29-1 to TRBJ2-3; maybe TRBD2 (7 bases). The CDR3 runs to 13 residues. Germline CDR1 reads SQVTM; CDR2 reads ANQGSEA. V shed 6 bases and J shed 4 bases, with 14 bases lying between them. As DNA, the CDR3 is TGCAGCGTAGGGGGGAGGGAGCCAGATACGCAGTATTTT. It yields the protein CSVGGREPDTQYF.

The chain combines TRBV15 with TRBJ1-5; TRBD1 might be the D (5 bases). V was pared by 0 bases and J by 5 bases, with 8 bases between. Germline V CDR1 and CDR2: LNHNV, YYDKDF (reference sequence). The CDR3 consists of 14 residues. CDR3 region: CATSRDTGDQPQHF. CDR3 DNA: TGTGCCACCAGCAGAGATACAGGCGATCAGCCCCAGCATTTT.

This clone occurred a few times. The chain links TRBV6-5 to TRBJ2-3; 7 nucleotides align to TRBD2. The CDR3 length is 15 residues. Germline V gene sequence: CDR1 MNHEY, CDR2 SVGAGI. With V trimmed by 0 bases and J by 2 bases, 2 bases remained unmatched. For the CDR3, the DNA is TGTGCCAGCAGTTACTCGGGGGGGTCCACAGATACGCAGTATTTT. Translated: CASSYSGGSTDTQYF.

The rearrangement joins TRBV5-4 to TRBJ2-3; D gene unclear. V was pared by 4 bases and J by 6 bases, with 18 bases between. The CDR3 runs to 15 residues. Germline V gene sequence: CDR1 SGHNT, CDR2 YYREEE (reference sequence). The CDR3 loop reads CASSIRSSLGDTQYF. The CDR3 DNA is TGTGCCAGCAGCATCCGGTCCTCCCTCGGGGATACGCAGTATTTT.